Following are 19 T cell receptor beta chains from one sample sequenced in a study of blood T cells in healthy people across ages. Together with a sample-barcoded 5' primer, a J-beta primer mix was included in a second PCR lasting about 6 to 11 cycles. TCRdb re-called the 5' RACE reads through MiXCR, storing one row per CDR3 protein. The sample yields fewer than 750,000 distinct CDR3 sequences, approximately 52% seen once. Input material: blood. Receptors originate from a woman of 80 years or more in good health.

The genes are TRBV5-1 and TRBJ2-5; D might be TRBD1 (6 bases). There are 14 residues in the CDR3. Looked up from germline, CDR1 is SGHRS and CDR2 is YFSETQ. Between the trimmed V and J ends, which lost 4 bases and 11 bases, there was a span of 21 bases. CDR3 nucleotide sequence: TGCGCCAGCAGCCCAGGACAGCCAGCTAGTGAGCAGTACTTC. Translating gives CASSPGQPASEQYF.

About this clonotype: This may come from a read error, since a much larger clone is one base off. This rearrangement joins TRBV20-1 to TRBJ2-5; D is uncertain. With the DNA end fitting TRBJ2-7 better, the J assignment may be wrong. Germline V gene lookup returns CDR1 DFQATT and CDR2 SNEGSKA (reference sequence). CDR3 length: 12 amino acids. This CDR3 reads CSARSALCEQYF. The DNA for the CDR3 is TGCAGTGCTAGATCGGCCTTATGCGAGCAGTACTTC.

The genes are TRBV7-9 and TRBJ1-1; 7 bases match TRBD1. V lost 5 bases, J lost 3 bases, and 9 bases stayed unmatched. Germline-derived CDR1 and CDR2 are SEHNR and FQNEAQ (reference sequence). The CDR3 extends over 15 amino acids. The CDR3 spells CASSPSDRAHTEAFF. As DNA, the CDR3 is TGTGCCAGCAGCCCAAGCGACAGGGCCCACACTGAAGCTTTCTTT.

This clonotype occurred once. V gene TRBV12-3 or TRBV12-4 combines with J gene TRBJ2-7, with 8 bases identical to TRBD1. With 6 bases clipped from V and 1 base from J, the junction kept 8 bases outside the gene matches. The CDR3 extends over 15 amino acids. The CDR3 sequence: CASRLQGALSYEQYF. In nucleotides, the CDR3 is TGTGCCAGCAGGCTCCAGGGGGCTCTATCCTACGAGCAGTACTTC.

This chain uses TRBV7-6 with TRBJ2-7, with 10 bases lining up with TRBD1. Germline CDR1 is SGHVS and CDR2 is FNYEAQ. The CDR3 has 13 residues. After removal of 4 bases from V and 5 bases from J, the junction contained 2 bases not matched to a gene. CDR3 amino acids: CASSWDRGNEQYF. CDR3 DNA sequence: TGTGCCAGCAGCTGGGACAGGGGAAACGAGCAGTACTTC.

This clonotype has just a few counts. The chain is built from TRBV20-1 and TRBJ2-2, with a possible D match to TRBD2 (8 bases). Trimming left V 5 bases short and J 1 base short, with 20 bases between. Per germline, CDR1 DFQATT and CDR2 SNEGSKA (reference sequence). This CDR3 has 17 amino acids. For the CDR3, the DNA is TGCAGTGCTGGGGGGACAGCGGGGGACAAGAACACCGGGGAGCTGTTTTTT. It encodes CSAGGTAGDKNTGELFF.

The chain uses TRBV12-3 or TRBV12-4 and TRBJ2-5; the match to TRBD1 covers 7 bases. V dropped 5 bases and J dropped 4; count of bases not matched to a gene: 10. The CDR3 has 15 amino acids. The CDR3, as DNA: TGTGCCAGCAGTCTAAACAGGGGTGCGGGAGAGACCCAGTACTTC. This codes for CASSLNRGAGETQYF.

This clonotype has just a few counts. The chain joins TRBV4-1 to TRBJ2-2; no reliable D call. This CDR3 region has 15 residues. Germline V gene data show CDR1 as MGHRA and CDR2 as YSYEKL. Deletions cut 1 base from V and 0 bases from J, with 6 bases between. CDR3 DNA sequence: TGCGCCAGCAGCCAAGTCGCTGCGAACACCGGGGAGCTGTTTTTT. Translated: CASSQVAANTGELFF.

At least ten counts were recorded for this clonotype. The DNA of the CDR3 is TGTGCCAGCAGCGTCTACAGGGGGAGGCAGTTCTTC. Its protein is CASSVYRGRQFF. V is TRBV9 and J is TRBJ2-1, with 8 bases identical to TRBD1. Germline trimming cut 2 bases from V and 12 bases from J; bases unmatched to any gene: 4. This CDR3 is built from 12 residues. CDR1 is SGDLS and CDR2 is YYNGEE in the germline V gene.

Turning to this clonotype: A much bigger clone sits one base away, suggesting this may be a read error. The chain links TRBV12-3 or TRBV12-4 to TRBJ2-1; D is unclear. With 6 bases removed from V and 13 bases from J, the gap between germline ends came to 16 bases. This CDR3 region has 12 residues. The CDR3 loop is CASSPTARTQFF. Here the CDR3 DNA reads TGTGCCAGCAGCCCTACTGCAAGGACCCAGTTCTTC.

The chain carries TRBV6-6 and TRBJ1-5; D gene uncertain. V was clipped by 6 bases and J by 9 bases, with 12 bases between them. The CDR3 contains 12 residues. Germline values: CDR1 MNHNY, CDR2 SVGAGI (reference sequence). In DNA form, the CDR3 reads TGTGCCAGCAGCGTAGGGTTAACGCCCCAGCATTTT. Translation: CASSVGLTPQHF.

The chain uses TRBV20-1 and TRBJ2-3; 8 bases map to TRBD2. The V segment lost 0 bases and the J segment 1 base; nucleotides outside the gene matches: 6. Germline V gene data show CDR1 as DFQATT and CDR2 as SNEGSKA (reference sequence). The CDR3 extends over 16 amino acids. Written as DNA, the CDR3 is TGCAGTGCTAGAGATAGAATACTAGCGGGCACAGATACGCAGTATTTT. Its protein product is CSARDRILAGTDTQYF.

This clonotype was seen many times. The rearrangement links TRBV25-1 to TRBJ2-3; the D gene is possibly TRBD1 (6 bases). There are 16 residues in the CDR3. The germline gives CDR1 MGHDK, CDR2 SYGVNS. V was pared by 2 bases and J by 5 bases, with 17 bases between. Here the CDR3 DNA reads TGTGCCAGCAGTGAAACCACACAGGGTATACGAGATACGCAGTATTTT. This sequence encodes CASSETTQGIRDTQYF.

At least ten counts were recorded for this clonotype. The chain combines TRBV29-1 with TRBJ2-3; D is ambiguous. Germline CDR1 and CDR2: SQVTM and ANQGSEA. The length of the CDR3 is 12 residues. V shed 5 bases and J shed 2 bases, with 8 bases lying between them. CDR3 sequence reads: CSVIEATDTQYF. CDR3 coding DNA: TGCAGCGTTATTGAGGCCACAGATACGCAGTATTTT.

This clonotype was seen at least ten times. The V gene is TRBV29-1, the J gene TRBJ2-5; maybe TRBD1 (5 bases). This CDR3 is 12 amino acids long. CDR1 is SQVTM and CDR2 is ANQGSEA in the germline V gene. Trimming stripped 6 bases from V and 4 bases from J, with 12 bases between. This chain's CDR3 is CSVQTALETQYF. CDR3 in DNA: TGCAGCGTGCAGACAGCGTTAGAGACCCAGTACTTC.

This clonotype was detected ten times or more. This chain connects TRBV6-6 to TRBJ2-6; 10 bases are shared with TRBD1. Per the germline V gene, CDR1 is MNHNY and CDR2 is SVGAGI (reference sequence). The CDR3 has 18 residues. V lost 4 bases and J lost 2; bases outside the gene matches: 8. The chain's CDR3 is CASSLDRGLKAGANVLTF. The CDR3 DNA reads TGTGCCAGCAGTTTGGACAGGGGGTTGAAAGCTGGGGCCAACGTCCTGACTTTC.

This chain uses TRBV12-3 or TRBV12-4 with TRBJ2-5, with D uncertain. This CDR3 region has 15 residues. Trimming removed 4 bases from V and 5 bases from J, with 17 bases in between. CDR3 region: CASSSKGSTLETQYF. Written as DNA, the CDR3 is TGTGCCAGCAGTTCGAAGGGATCGACCTTGGAGACCCAGTACTTC.

This sequence joins TRBV6-6 and TRBJ2-5, with D perhaps TRBD2 (6 bases). Trimming removed 3 bases at V and 5 bases at J, with 10 bases between. The CDR3 extends over 13 amino acids. The germline gives CDR1 MNHNY, CDR2 SVGAGI (reference sequence). CDR3 amino acids: CASSYTAGETQYF. CDR3 nucleotide sequence: TGTGCCAGCAGTTATACGGCGGGGGAGACCCAGTACTTC.

The chain combines TRBV11-2 with TRBJ2-1, with unresolved D. V was cut by 5 bases and J by 2 bases, with 7 bases left in between. From germline, CDR1 is SGHAT and CDR2 FQNNGV. The CDR3 length is 13 residues. CDR3 region: CASSRDAYNEQFF. CDR3 nucleotide sequence: TGTGCCAGCAGCCGCGACGCCTACAATGAGCAGTTCTTC.